A selection of T cell receptor beta chains follows, all from one sample in a study of T cells after posttransplantation cyclophosphamide. Profiled with immunoSEQ multiplex PCR; TCRdb holds only in-frame clones, not every one. Found here are some 25,000 clones, about 82% of them singletons; the top ten hold around 5.8%. The sample consisted of PBMCs. Every receptor here comes from an older woman with a blood cancer, CMV-positive, and with a related stem cell donor. Both conserved end residues are part of each CDR3. A D gene is named only where the DNA matches it firmly. Clone size is stated in some rows and not others, as once, few, many or a class when expanded.

.,.,15,TRBV5-1,TRBJ1-4,TGCGCCAGCAGCCCTGGTGGGGGAGGAGGTGAAAAACTGTTTTTT,CASSPGGGGGEKLFF
.,.,11,TRBV19,TRBJ1-4,TGTGCCGCGGGGGAGGACGGAAAACTGTTTTTT,CAAGEDGKLFF
.,.,12,TRBV18,TRBJ2-5,TGTGCCAGCTCACCACGCGGAGAGACCCAGTACTTC,CASSPRGETQYF
.,.,13,TRBV5-4,TRBJ2-3,TGTGCCAGCAGCTTCCGGGGCACAGATACGCAGTATTTT,CASSFRGTDTQYF
.,.,15,TRBV2,TRBJ2-4,TGTGCCAGCAGTGAAGGTTATCCGGGGGAGAACATTCAGTACTTC,CASSEGYPGENIQYF
.,.,15,TRBV6-5,TRBJ2-1,TGTGCCAGCAGTTACTCGACAGGACGGAGAAGAGAGCAGTTCTTC,CASSYSTGRRREQFF
.,.,16,TRBV15,TRBJ2-3,TGTGCCACCAGCGCGCGGACAAAAACTAGCACAGATACGCAGTATTTT,CATSARTKTSTDTQYF
.,.,13,TRBV18,TRBJ1-2,TGTGCCAGCTCACCAAACAGAATAGACGGCTACACCTTC,CASSPNRIDGYTF
TRBD1,.,12,TRBV30,TRBJ1-2,TGTGCCTGGAGTGTGGGACAGGGAGGCTACACCTTC,CAWSVGQGGYTF
TRBD2,.,16,TRBV5-4,TRBJ2-2,TGTGCCAGCAGCTCCACTAGCGGGAGGGCCGCCGGGGAGCTGTTTTTT,CASSSTSGRAAGELFF
.,once,13,TRBV2,TRBJ1-5,TGTGCCAGCAGTTACAGCAACAATCAGCCCCAGCATTTT,CASSYSNNQPQHF
TRBD1,.,19,TRBV5-1,TRBJ2-3,TGCGCCAGCAGCCAACCCCGTTCGTCGGGACAGGGGAAGGCAGATACGCAGTATTTT,CASSQPRSSGQGKADTQYF
TRBD1,.,19,TRBV18,TRBJ2-6,TGTGCCAGCTCACCACCGGTGCAGGGGGCGACTTCTGGGGCCAACGTCCTGACTTTC,CASSPPVQGATSGANVLTF
.,.,14,TRBV5-1,TRBJ1-1,TGCGCCAGCAGCTTGTCAGGGAAGAACACTGAAGCTTTCTTT,CASSLSGKNTEAFF